These T cell receptor beta chains were read from a single sample in a study of blood T cell repertoires in COVID-19. The protocol was immunoSEQ multiplex PCR, while the TCRdb copy is restricted to in-frame clones and leaves out a portion. The sample has 200,000 to 300,000 clones; around 83% are singletons. Sequenced: peripheral blood. All receptors derive from a woman younger than 35 with acute or convalescent COVID-19. Both conserved end residues are part of each CDR3. A D gene is named only where the DNA matches it firmly. Part of the rows lack a size; the others show once, few, many or a class for expanded clones.

CASSEPFRGYEQYF TGTGCCAGCAGTGAACCTTTCAGGGGTTACGAGCAGTACTTC NA once TRBJ2-7 TRBV6-1
CASSEAGTKRQGELFF TGTGCCAGCAGTGAAGCCGGGACTAAACGACAGGGGGAGCTGTTTTTT TRBD2 NA TRBJ2-2 TRBV25-1
CASSFEASRGEAFF TGTGCCAGCAGCTTCGAGGCATCTCGGGGTGAAGCTTTCTTT NA NA TRBJ1-1 TRBV7-2
CASGGQGQETQYF TGCGCCAGCGGGGGACAGGGGCAAGAGACCCAGTACTTC TRBD1 NA TRBJ2-5 TRBV5-1
CASSLYRIRLARSADTQYF TGTGCCAGCAGTTTATACCGAATAAGGCTAGCTCGGAGCGCAGATACGCAGTATTTT NA NA TRBJ2-3 TRBV28
CSVALAGGVQETQYF TGCAGCGTGGCCCTGGCGGGAGGGGTCCAAGAGACCCAGTACTTC TRBD2 once TRBJ2-5 TRBV29-1
CASSTDAGGAYNEQFF TGTGCCAGCAGTACTGACGCGGGAGGGGCCTACAATGAGCAGTTCTTC TRBD2 once TRBJ2-1 TRBV5-4
CASSLASGNQPQHF TGTGCCAGCAGCTTGGCCAGCGGCAATCAGCCCCAGCATTTT NA NA TRBJ1-5 TRBV5-6
CASRQGLPEAFF TGTGCCAGCAGACAGGGGTTGCCTGAAGCTTTCTTT TRBD1 many TRBJ1-1 TRBV6-5
CASSQALPGQGYEQYF TGCGCCAGCAGCCAAGCCCTACCGGGACAGGGATACGAGCAGTACTTC TRBD1 NA TRBJ2-7 TRBV4-3
CASSSTDTGELFF TGTGCCAGCAGTTCCACAGACACCGGGGAGCTGTTTTTT NA few TRBJ2-2 TRBV6-2/TRBV6-3
CASSLQGSYNSPLHF TGTGCCAGCAGCCTACAGGGCTCCTATAATTCACCCCTCCACTTT NA NA TRBJ1-6 TRBV11-2
CATSFGAGSPTDTQYF TGTGCCACGTCCTTCGGGGCGGGAAGCCCCACAGATACGCAGTATTTT NA NA TRBJ2-3 TRBV28
CASSLDVGPQHF TGTGCCAGCAGCTTGGATGTCGGGCCCCAGCATTTT NA NA TRBJ1-5 TRBV5-4
CASSDDRVRSNTGELFF TGTGCCAGCAGTGATGACAGGGTACGGAGCAACACCGGGGAGCTGTTTTTT TRBD1 NA TRBJ2-2 TRBV6-1
CASSLVEGNFGNTIYF TGTGCCAGCAGCTTAGTAGAGGGCAACTTTGGAAACACCATATATTTT NA NA TRBJ1-3 TRBV7-9
CASTPLGGKEETQYF TGTGCCAGCACCCCCCTAGGGGGCAAAGAGGAGACCCAGTACTTC TRBD1 NA TRBJ2-5 TRBV6-5
CAISSSTGEGQPQHF TGTGCCATCAGTTCTTCTACAGGGGAAGGTCAGCCCCAGCATTTT TRBD1 NA TRBJ1-5 TRBV10-3
CASSLGPSGNNEQFF TGCGCCAGCAGCTTGGGTCCTAGCGGGAACAATGAGCAGTTCTTC TRBD2 once TRBJ2-1 TRBV5-1
CASSFSERRHQETQYF TGTGCCAGCAGCTTTAGTGAGCGGAGACATCAAGAGACCCAGTACTTC NA NA TRBJ2-5 TRBV7-6
CASSSQSFEALDF TGTGCCAGCAGCTCCCAAAGTTTCGAAGCTTTGGACTTC NA NA TRBJ2-7 TRBV7-9
CASSQLKSGPFFENTEAFF TGCGCCAGCAGCCAACTCAAAAGTGGGCCCTTTTTCGAGAACACTGAAGCTTTCTTT NA NA TRBJ1-1 TRBV4-3
CSVTTGSNQPQHF TGCAGCGTAACTACAGGAAGCAATCAGCCCCAGCATTTT NA NA TRBJ1-5 TRBV29-1
CASRPSGSPYEQYF TGTGCCAGCAGACCTAGCGGGAGTCCCTACGAGCAGTACTTC TRBD2 NA TRBJ2-7 TRBV28
CASSLATGSARPQHF TGTGCCAGCAGCTTAGCGACAGGGTCGGCGCGGCCCCAGCATTTT TRBD1 NA TRBJ1-5 TRBV7-2
CASSFGEGYTF TGTGCCAGCAGCTTCGGGGAGGGCTACACCTTC NA NA TRBJ1-2 TRBV7-2
CASMGGDSGTETYEQYF TGTGCCAGCATGGGGGGGGATTCCGGGACCGAGACCTACGAGCAGTACTTC TRBD2 NA TRBJ2-7 TRBV3-1/TRBV3-2
CASSLSGPNTEAFF TGTGCCAGCAGCTTATCTGGCCCGAACACTGAAGCTTTCTTT NA NA TRBJ1-1 TRBV7-9
CTSSWTSSGDTQYF TGTACCAGCAGTTGGACTAGCAGTGGAGATACGCAGTATTTT TRBD2 NA TRBJ2-3 TRBV6-6
CASGLGTGPYEQYF TGTGCTAGTGGTCTGGGGACAGGGCCCTACGAGCAGTACTTC TRBD1 once TRBJ2-7 TRBV12-5
CASSSRPTSGSGEQFF TGTGCCAGTAGTTCCCGCCCGACTAGCGGGAGTGGTGAGCAGTTCTTC TRBD2 NA TRBJ2-1 TRBV19
CASSYSAGQGQETQYF TGTGCCAGCAGTTACTCGGCGGGACAGGGCCAAGAGACCCAGTACTTC TRBD1 NA TRBJ2-5 TRBV6-5
CASSSWDRVHEQYF TGTGCCAGCAGCTCATGGGACAGGGTCCACGAGCAGTACTTC TRBD1 NA TRBJ2-7 TRBV7-9
CASRPATGSLLSSYNSPLHF TGTGCCAGTAGACCCGCAACAGGGTCCCTTTTAAGCTCCTATAATTCACCCCTCCACTTT NA NA TRBJ1-6 TRBV19
CASSQDLGTPGVYEQFF TGCGCCAGCAGCCAAGATCTGGGGACGCCGGGGGTCTATGAGCAGTTCTTC NA NA TRBJ2-1 TRBV4-3
CASSPPRNTGELFF TGTGCCAGCTCACCACCCCGGAACACCGGGGAGCTGTTTTTT NA NA TRBJ2-2 TRBV18
CASSPGGGSTEAFF TGTGCCAGCAGTCCCGGGGGAGGGTCCACTGAAGCTTTCTTT NA NA TRBJ1-1 TRBV27
CASSPPGEPGRNEQFF TGTGCCAGCTCACCCCCGGGTGAACCAGGGCGCAATGAGCAGTTCTTC NA NA TRBJ2-1 TRBV18
CASSLLAGASEQYF TGTGCCAGCAGTTTACTAGCGGGAGCATCCGAGCAGTACTTC TRBD2 few TRBJ2-7 TRBV28
CASSLTDRGSYEQYF TGTGCCAGCAGCTTGACCGACAGGGGCTCCTACGAGCAGTACTTC TRBD1 few TRBJ2-7 TRBV7-9
CASRGGREGETQYF TGTGCCAGCAGAGGCGGAAGGGAGGGAGAGACCCAGTACTTC TRBD2 NA TRBJ2-5 TRBV28